The source of this TCR beta chain is a study of cytomegalovirus exposure and HLA in healthy donors. CDR1 SGDLS and CDR2 YYNGEE come from the germline V gene. The CDR3 covers 14 residues. V lost 4 bases, J lost 3 bases, and 7 bases stayed unmatched. Vbeta (60) and Jbeta (13) primers were used in the PCR. The assay was immunoSEQ multiplex PCR, and TCRdb's table has in-frame clones only and misses some. The repertoire has about 280,000 clones, 80% to 90% of them found once; the top ten carry approximately 2.2%. The gene calls are TRBV9 and TRBJ2-7; 7 bases agree with TRBD2. The sequence derives from a woman aged 18-30 years in good health and CMV-seronegative. Sequenced input: PBMCs. The CDR3 sequence: CASSSSGRVYEQYF. The CDR3 coding sequence is TGTGCCAGCAGCTCGTCTGGGAGGGTCTACGAGCAGTACTTC. Combining the CDR3 with reference TRBV9 and TRBJ2-7 gives the whole variable domain DSGVTQTPKHLITATGQRVTLRCSPRSGDLSVYWYQQSLDQGLQFLIQYYNGEERAKGNILERFSAQQFPDLHSELNLSSLELGDSALYFCASSSSGRVYEQYFGPGTRLTVT.